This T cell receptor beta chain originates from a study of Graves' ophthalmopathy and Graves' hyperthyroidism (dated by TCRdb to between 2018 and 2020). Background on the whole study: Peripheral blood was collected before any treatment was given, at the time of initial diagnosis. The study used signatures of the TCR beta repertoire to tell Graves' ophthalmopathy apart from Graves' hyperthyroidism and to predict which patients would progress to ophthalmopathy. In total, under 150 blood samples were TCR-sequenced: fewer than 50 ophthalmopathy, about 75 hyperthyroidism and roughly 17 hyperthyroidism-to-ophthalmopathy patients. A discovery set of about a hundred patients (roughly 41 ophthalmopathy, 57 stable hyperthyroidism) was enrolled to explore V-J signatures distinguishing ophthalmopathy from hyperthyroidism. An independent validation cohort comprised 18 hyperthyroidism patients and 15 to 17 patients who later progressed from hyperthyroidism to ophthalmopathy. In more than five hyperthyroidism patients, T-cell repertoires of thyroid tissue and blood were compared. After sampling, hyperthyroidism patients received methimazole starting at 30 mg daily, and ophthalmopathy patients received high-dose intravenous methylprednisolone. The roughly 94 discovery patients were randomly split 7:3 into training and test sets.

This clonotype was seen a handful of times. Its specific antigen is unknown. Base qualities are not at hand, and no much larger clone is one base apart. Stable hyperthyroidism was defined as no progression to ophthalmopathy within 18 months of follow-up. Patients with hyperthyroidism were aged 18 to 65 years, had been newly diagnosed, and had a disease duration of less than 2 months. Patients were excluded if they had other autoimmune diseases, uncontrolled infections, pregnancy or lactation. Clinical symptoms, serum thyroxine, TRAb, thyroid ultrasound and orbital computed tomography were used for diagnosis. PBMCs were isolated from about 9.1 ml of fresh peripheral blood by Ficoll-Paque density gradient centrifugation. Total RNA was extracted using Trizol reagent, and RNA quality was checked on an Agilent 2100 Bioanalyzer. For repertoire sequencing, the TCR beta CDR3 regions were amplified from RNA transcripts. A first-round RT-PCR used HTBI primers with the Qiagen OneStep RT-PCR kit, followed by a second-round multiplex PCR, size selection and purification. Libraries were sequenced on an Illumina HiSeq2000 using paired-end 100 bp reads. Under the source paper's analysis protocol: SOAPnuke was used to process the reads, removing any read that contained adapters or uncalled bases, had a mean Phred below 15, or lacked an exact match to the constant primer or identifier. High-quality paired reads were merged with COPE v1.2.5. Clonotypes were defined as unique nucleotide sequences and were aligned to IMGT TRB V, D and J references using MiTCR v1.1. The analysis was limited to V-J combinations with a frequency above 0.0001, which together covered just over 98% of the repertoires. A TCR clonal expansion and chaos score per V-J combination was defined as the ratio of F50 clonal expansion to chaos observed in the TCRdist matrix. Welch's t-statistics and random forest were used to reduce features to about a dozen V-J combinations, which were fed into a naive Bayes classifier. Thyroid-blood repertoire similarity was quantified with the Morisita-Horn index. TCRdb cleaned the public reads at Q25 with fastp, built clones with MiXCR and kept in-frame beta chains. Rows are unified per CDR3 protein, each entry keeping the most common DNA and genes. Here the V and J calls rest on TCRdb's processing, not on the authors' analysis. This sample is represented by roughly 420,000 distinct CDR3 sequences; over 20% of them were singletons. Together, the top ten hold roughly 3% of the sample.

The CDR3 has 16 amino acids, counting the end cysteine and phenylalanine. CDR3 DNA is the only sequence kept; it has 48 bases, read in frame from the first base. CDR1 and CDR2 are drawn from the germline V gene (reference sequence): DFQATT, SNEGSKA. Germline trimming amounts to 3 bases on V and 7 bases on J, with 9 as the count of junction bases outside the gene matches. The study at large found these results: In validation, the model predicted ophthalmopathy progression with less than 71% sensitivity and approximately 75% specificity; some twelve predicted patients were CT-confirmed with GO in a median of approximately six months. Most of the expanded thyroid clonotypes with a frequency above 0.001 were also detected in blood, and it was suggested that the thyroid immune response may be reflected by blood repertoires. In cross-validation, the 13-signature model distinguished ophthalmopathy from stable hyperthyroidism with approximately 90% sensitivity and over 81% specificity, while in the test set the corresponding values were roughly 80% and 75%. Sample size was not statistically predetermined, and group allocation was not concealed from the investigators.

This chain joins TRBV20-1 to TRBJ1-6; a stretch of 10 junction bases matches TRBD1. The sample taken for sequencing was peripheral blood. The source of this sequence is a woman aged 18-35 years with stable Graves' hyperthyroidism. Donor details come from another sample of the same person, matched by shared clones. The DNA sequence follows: TGCAGTGCTAGGCCCGGGACAGGGGTGGAAAATTCACCCCTCCACTTT. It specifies CSARPGTGVENSPLHF.